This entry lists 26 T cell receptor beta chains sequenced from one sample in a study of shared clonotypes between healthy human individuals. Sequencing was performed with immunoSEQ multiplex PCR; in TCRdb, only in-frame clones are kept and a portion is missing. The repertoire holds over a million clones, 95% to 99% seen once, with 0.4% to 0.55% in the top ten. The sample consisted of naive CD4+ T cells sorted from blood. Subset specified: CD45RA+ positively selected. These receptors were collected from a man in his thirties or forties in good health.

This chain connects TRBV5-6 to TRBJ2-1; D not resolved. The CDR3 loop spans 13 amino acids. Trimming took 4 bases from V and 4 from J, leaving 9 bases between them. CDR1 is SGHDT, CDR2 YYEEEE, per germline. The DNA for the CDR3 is TGTGCCAGCAGCGCAAACAGATACAATGAGCAGTTCTTC. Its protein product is CASSANRYNEQFF.

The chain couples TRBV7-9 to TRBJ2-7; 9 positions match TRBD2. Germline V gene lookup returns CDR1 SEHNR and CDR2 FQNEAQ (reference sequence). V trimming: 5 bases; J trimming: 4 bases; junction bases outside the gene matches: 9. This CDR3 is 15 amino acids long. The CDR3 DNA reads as TGTGCCAGCAGCCTGACTAGCGGTTCTTGGTACGAGCAGTACTTC. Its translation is CASSLTSGSWYEQYF.

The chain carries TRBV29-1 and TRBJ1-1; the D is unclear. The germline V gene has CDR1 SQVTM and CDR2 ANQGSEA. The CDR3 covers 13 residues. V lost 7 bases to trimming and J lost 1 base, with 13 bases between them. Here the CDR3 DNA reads TGCAGCGCTCAACCTACACCGAACACTGAAGCTTTCTTT. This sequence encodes CSAQPTPNTEAFF.

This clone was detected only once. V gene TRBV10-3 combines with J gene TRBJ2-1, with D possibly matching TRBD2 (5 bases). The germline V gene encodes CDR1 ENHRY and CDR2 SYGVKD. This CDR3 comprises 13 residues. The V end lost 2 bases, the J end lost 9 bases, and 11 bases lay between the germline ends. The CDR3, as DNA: TGTGCCATCAGTGAGCCTAGCTGGAGTGAGCAGTTCTTC. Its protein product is CAISEPSWSEQFF.

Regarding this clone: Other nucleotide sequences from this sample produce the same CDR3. The CDR3 loop is CASSPRTDTQYF. In DNA form, the CDR3 reads TGTGCCAGCAGCCCTAGGACAGATACGCAGTATTTT. The chain is built from TRBV7-9 and TRBJ2-3; D ambiguous. The CDR3 loop spans 12 amino acids. The germline V gene has CDR1 SEHNR and CDR2 FQNEAQ (reference sequence). Trimming took 5 bases from V and 3 from J, leaving 6 bases between them.

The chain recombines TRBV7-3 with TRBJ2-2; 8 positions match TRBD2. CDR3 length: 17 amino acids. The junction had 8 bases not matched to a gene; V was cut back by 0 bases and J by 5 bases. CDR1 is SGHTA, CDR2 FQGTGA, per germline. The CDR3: CASSLTPLAGPTGELFF. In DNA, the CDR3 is TGTGCCAGCAGCTTAACCCCTCTAGCGGGTCCGACCGGGGAGCTGTTTTTT.

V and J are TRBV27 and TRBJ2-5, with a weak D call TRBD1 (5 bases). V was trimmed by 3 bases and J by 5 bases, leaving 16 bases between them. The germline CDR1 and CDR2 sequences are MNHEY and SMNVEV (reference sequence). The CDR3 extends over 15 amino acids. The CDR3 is CASSLAGYPSETQYF. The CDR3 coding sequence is TGTGCCAGCAGTTTGGCAGGGTACCCGTCGGAGACCCAGTACTTC.

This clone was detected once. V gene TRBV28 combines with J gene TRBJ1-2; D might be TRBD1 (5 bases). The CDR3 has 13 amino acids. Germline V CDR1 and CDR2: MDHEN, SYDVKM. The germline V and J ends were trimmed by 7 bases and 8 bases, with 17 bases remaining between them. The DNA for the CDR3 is TGTGCCAGCAACCCACCGGGGGGGTGGGGCTACACCTTC. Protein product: CASNPPGGWGYTF.

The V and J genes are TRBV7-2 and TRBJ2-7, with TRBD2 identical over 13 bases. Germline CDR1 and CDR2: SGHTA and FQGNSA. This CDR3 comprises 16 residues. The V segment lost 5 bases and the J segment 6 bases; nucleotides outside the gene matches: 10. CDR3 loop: CASSPSRTSGSGEQYF. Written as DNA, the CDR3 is TGTGCCAGCAGCCCTTCGAGGACTAGCGGGAGTGGCGAGCAGTACTTC.

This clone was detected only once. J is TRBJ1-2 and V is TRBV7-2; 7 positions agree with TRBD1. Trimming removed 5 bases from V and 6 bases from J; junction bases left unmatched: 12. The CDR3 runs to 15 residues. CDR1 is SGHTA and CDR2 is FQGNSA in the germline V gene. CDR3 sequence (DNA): TGTGCCAGCAGCATCCGACAGGGCCCTTATGATGGCTACACCTTC. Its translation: CASSIRQGPYDGYTF.

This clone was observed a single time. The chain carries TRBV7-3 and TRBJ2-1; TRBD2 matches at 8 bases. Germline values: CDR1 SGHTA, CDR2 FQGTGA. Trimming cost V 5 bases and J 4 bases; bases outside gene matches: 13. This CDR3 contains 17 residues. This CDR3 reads CASSPPPLAVPYNEQFF. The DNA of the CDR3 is TGTGCCAGCAGCCCACCCCCACTAGCGGTACCATACAATGAGCAGTTCTTC.

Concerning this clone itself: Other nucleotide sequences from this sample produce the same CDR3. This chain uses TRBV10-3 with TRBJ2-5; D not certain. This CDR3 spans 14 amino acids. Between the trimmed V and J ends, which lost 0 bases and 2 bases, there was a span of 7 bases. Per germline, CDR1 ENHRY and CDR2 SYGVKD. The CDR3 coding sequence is TGTGCCATCAGTGAGTCGGGTTCTCAAGAGACCCAGTACTTC. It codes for CAISESGSQETQYF.

Here the CDR3 DNA reads TGTGCCAGCAGCCCGGGACTAGCGGGAGCCGGCACAGATACGCAGTATTTT. Its translation: CASSPGLAGAGTDTQYF. The chain recombines TRBV5-4 with TRBJ2-3, with 14 bases fitting TRBD2. CDR1 is SGHNT, CDR2 YYREEE, per germline (reference sequence). The CDR3 loop spans 17 amino acids. The V segment lost 4 bases and the J segment 1 base; nucleotides outside the gene matches: 5.

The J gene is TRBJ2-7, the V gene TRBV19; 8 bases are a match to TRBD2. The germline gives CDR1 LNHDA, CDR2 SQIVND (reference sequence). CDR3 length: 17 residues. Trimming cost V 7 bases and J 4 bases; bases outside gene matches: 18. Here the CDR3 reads CASMGPLADSPLYEQYF. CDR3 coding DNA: TGTGCCAGTATGGGGCCACTAGCGGATAGTCCCCTTTACGAGCAGTACTTC.

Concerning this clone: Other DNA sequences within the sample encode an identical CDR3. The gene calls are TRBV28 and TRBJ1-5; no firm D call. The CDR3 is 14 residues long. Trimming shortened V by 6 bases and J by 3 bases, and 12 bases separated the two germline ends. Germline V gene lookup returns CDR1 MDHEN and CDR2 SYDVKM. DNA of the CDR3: TGTGCCAGCAGGACTGGCGGTAACAATCAGCCCCAGCATTTT. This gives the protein CASRTGGNNQPQHF.

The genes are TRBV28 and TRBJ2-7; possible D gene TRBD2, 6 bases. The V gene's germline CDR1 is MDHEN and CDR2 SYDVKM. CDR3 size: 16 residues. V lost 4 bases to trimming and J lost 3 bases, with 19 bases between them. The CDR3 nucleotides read TGTGCCAGCAGTTCGCCGGGGTCGGGACTGTACTACGAGCAGTACTTC. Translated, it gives CASSSPGSGLYYEQYF.

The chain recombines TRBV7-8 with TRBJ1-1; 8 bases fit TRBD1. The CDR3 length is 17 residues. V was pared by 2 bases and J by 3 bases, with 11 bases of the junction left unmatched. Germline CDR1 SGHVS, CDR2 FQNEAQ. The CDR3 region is CASSLMASGGWYTEAFF. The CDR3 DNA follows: TGTGCCAGCAGCTTAATGGCGTCAGGGGGCTGGTACACTGAAGCTTTCTTT.

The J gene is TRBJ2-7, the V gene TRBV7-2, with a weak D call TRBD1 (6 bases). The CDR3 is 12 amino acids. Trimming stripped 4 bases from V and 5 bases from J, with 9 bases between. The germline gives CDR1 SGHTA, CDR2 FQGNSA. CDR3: CASSYYRDEQYF. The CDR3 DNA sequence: TGTGCCAGCAGCTACTACAGGGACGAGCAGTACTTC.

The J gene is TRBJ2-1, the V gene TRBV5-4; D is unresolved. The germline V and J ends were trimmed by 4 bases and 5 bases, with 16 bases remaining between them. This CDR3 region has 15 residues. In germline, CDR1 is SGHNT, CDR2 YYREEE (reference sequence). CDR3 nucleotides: TGTGCCAGCAGCCCAAAGACTCAACTTGACAATGAGCAGTTCTTC. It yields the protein CASSPKTQLDNEQFF.

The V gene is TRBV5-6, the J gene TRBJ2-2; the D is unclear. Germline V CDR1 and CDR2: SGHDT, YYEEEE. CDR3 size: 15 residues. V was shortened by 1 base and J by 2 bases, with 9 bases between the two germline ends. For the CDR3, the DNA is TGTGCCAGCAGCTTGAGGACCCTAAACACCGGGGAGCTGTTTTTT. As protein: CASSLRTLNTGELFF.

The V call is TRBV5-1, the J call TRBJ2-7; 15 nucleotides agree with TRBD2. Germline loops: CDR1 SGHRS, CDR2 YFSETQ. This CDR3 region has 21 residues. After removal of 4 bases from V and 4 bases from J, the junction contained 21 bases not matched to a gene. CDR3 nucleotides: TGCGCCAGCAGCGTGAGAACCTTTGATTCGGGACTAGCGGGAGGCTTATACGAGCAGTACTTC. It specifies CASSVRTFDSGLAGGLYEQYF. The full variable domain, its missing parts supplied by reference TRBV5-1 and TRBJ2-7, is KAGVTQTPRYLIKTRGQQVTLSCSPISGHRSVSWYQQTPGQGLQFLFEYFSETQRNKGNFPGRFSGRQFSNSRSEMNVSTLELGDSALYLCASSVRTFDSGLAGGLYEQYFGPGTRLTVT.

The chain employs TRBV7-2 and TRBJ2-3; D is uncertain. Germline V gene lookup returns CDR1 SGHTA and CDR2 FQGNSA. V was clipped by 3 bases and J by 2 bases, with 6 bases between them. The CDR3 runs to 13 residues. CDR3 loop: CASSFETTDTQYF. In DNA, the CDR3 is TGTGCCAGCAGCTTCGAAACCACAGATACGCAGTATTTT.

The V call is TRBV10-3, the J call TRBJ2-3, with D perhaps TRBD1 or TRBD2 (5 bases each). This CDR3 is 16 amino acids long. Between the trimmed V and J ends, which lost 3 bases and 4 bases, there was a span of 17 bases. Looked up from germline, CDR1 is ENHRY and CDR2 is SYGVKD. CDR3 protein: CAISEMKLVGADTQYF. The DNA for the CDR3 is TGTGCCATCAGTGAAATGAAACTAGTAGGGGCAGATACGCAGTATTTT.

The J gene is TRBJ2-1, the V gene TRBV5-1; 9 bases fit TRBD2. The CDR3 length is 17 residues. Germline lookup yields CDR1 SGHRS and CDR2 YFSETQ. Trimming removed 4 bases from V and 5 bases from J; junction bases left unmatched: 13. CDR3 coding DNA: TGCGCCAGCAGCAAGCGATGGCTAGCGGGATCGAACAATGAGCAGTTCTTC. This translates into CASSKRWLAGSNNEQFF.

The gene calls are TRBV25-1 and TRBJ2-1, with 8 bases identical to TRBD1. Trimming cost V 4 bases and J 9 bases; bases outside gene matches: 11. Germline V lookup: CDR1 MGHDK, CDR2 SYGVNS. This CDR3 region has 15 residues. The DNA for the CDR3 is TGTGCCAGCAGTGGCCGGGACAGGTACTACCCTGAGCAGTTCTTC. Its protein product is CASSGRDRYYPEQFF. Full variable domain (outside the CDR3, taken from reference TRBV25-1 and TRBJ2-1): EADIYQTPRYLVIGTGKKITLECSQTMGHDKMYWYQQDPGMELHLIHYSYGVNSTEKGDLSSESTVSRIRTEHFPLTLESARPSHTSQYLCASSGRDRYYPEQFFGPGTRLTVL.

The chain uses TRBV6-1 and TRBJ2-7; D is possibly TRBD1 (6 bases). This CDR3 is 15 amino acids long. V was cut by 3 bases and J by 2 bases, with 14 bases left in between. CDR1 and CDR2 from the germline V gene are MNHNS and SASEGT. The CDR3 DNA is TGTGCCAGCAGTGATCGAGGGGGTAGGGCCTACGAGCAGTACTTC. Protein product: CASSDRGGRAYEQYF.